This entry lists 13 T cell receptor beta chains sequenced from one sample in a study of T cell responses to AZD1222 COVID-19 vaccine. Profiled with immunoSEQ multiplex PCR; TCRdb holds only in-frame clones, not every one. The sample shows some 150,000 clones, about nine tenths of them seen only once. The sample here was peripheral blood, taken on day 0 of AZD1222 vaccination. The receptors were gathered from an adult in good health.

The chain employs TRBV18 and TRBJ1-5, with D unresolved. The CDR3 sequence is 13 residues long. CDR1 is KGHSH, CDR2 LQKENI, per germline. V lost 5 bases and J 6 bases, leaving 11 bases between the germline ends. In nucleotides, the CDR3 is TGTGCCAGCTCAGATGGAGGGTCTCAGCCCCAGCATTTT. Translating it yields CASSDGGSQPQHF.

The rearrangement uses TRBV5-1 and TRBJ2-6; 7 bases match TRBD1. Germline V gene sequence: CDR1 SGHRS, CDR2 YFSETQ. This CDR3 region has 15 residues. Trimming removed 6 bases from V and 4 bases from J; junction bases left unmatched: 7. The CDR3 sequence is CASTEGAHGANVLTF. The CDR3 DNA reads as TGCGCCAGCACAGAGGGGGCGCACGGGGCCAACGTCCTGACTTTC.

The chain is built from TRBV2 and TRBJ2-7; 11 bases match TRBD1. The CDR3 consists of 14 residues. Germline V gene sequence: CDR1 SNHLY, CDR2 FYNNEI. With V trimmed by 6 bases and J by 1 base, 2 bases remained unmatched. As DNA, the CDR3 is TGTGCCAGCAGCGGGGACAGGGGGTCCTACGAGCAGTACTTC. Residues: CASSGDRGSYEQYF. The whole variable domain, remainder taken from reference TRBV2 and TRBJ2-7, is EPEVTQTPSHQVTQMGQEVILRCVPISNHLYFYWYRQILGQKVEFLVSFYNNEISEKSEIFDDQFSVERPDGSNFTLKIRSTKLEDSAMYFCASSGDRGSYEQYFGPGTRLTVT.

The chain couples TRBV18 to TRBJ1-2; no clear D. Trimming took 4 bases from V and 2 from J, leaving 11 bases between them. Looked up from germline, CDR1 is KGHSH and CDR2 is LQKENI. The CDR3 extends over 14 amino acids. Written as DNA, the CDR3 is TGTGCCAGCTCACGTAATAAGGAGAACTATGGCTACACCTTC. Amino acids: CASSRNKENYGYTF.

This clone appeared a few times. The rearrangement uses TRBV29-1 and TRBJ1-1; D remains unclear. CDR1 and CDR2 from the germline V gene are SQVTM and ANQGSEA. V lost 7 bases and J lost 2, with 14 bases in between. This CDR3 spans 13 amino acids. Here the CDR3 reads CSARTDLNTEAFF. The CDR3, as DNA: TGCAGCGCCCGGACGGATCTAAACACTGAAGCTTTCTTT.

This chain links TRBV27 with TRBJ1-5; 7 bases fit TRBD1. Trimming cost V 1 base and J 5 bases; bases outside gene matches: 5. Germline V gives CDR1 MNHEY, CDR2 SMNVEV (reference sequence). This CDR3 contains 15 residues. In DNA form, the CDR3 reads TGTGCCAGCAGTTTATGGGGGACAGAGGATCAGCCCCAGCATTTT. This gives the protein CASSLWGTEDQPQHF.

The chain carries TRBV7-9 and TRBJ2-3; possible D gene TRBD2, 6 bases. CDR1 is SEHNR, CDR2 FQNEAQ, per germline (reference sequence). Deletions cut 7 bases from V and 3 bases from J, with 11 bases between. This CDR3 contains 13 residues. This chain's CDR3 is CASTQRGTDTQYF. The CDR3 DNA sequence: TGTGCCAGCACCCAACGGGGGACAGATACGCAGTATTTT. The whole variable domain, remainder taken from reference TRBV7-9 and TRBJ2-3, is DTGVSQNPRHKITKRGQNVTFRCDPISEHNRLYWYRQTLGQGPEFLTYFQNEAQLEKSRLLSDRFSAERPKGSFSTLEIQRTEQGDSAMYLCASTQRGTDTQYFGPGTRLTVL.

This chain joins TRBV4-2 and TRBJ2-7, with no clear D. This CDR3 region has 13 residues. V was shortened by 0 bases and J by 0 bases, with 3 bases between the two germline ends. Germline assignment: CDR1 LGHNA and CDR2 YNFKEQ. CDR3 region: CASSQDRSYEQYF. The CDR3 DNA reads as TGTGCCAGCAGCCAAGACCGCTCCTACGAGCAGTACTTC.

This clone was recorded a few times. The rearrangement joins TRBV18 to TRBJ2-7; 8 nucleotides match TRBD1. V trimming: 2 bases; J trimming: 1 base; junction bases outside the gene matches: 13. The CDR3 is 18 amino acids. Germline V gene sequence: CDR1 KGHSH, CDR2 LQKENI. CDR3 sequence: CASSPKLGDRKFSYEQYF. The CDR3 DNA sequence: TGTGCCAGCTCACCAAAGCTGGGGGACAGGAAGTTTTCCTACGAGCAGTACTTC. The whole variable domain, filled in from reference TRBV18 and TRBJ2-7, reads NAGVMQNPRHLVRRRGQEARLRCSPMKGHSHVYWYRQLPEEGLKFMVYLQKENIIDESGMPKERFSAEFPKEGPSILRIQQVVRGDSAAYFCASSPKLGDRKFSYEQYFGPGTRLTVT.

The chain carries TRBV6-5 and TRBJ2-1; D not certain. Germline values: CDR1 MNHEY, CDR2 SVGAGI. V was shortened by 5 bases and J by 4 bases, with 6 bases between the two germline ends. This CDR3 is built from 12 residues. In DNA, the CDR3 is TGTGCCAGCAGTAGCAGGTACAATGAGCAGTTCTTC. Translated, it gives CASSSRYNEQFF.

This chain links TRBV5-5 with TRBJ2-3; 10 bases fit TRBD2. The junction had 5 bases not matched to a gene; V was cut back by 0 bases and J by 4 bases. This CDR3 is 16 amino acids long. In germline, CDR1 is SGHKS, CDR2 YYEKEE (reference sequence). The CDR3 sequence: CASSLEAGGPPDTQYF. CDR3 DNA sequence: TGTGCCAGCAGCTTGGAAGCGGGGGGGCCCCCAGATACGCAGTATTTT.

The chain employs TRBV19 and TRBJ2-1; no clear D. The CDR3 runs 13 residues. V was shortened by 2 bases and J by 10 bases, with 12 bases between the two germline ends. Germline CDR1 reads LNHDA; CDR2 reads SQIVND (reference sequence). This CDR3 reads CASSIKGLGEQFF. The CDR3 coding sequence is TGTGCCAGTAGTATAAAAGGCCTGGGGGAGCAGTTCTTC.

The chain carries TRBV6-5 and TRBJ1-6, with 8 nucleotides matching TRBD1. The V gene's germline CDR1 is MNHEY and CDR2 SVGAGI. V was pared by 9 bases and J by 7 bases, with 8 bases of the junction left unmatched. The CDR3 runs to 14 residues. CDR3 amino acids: CASTTGTGNSPLHF. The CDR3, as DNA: TGTGCCAGTACGACCGGGACAGGAAATTCACCCCTCCACTTT.